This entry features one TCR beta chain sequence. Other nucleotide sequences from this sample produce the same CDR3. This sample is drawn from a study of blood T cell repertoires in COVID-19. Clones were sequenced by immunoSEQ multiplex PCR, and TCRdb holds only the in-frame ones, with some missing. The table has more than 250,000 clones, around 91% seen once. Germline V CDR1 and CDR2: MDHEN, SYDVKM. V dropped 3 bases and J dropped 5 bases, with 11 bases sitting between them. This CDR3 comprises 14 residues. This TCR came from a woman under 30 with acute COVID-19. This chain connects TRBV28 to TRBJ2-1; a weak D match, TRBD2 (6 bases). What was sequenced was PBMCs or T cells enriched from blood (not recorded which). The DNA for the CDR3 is TGTGCCAGCAGTTTGAGTGGGGGGAACAATGAGCAGTTCTTC. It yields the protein CASSLSGGNNEQFF.